This T cell receptor (beta chain) was sequenced in a study of cytomegalovirus exposure and HLA in healthy donors. It was with 60 Vbeta and 13 Jbeta primers that the PCR ran. Using immunoSEQ multiplex PCR, the repertoire was profiled, and TCRdb retains in-frame clones only, with some absent. The profile shows about 55,000 clones, 65% to 80% of them singletons. The sequenced material came from PBMCs. This TCR was recovered from a middle-aged man in good health and CMV-seropositive.

The DNA of the CDR3 is TGCGCCAGCAGCCCTCACCCCCAGGCAGGCAGCCGGGAGCTGTTTTTT. Translated, it gives CASSPHPQAGSRELFF. The chain recombines TRBV4-1 with TRBJ2-2; no firm D call. Germline assignment: CDR1 MGHRA and CDR2 YSYEKL. The V gene lost 4 bases and the J gene lost 9 bases, with 21 bases spanning the gap. The CDR3 runs to 16 residues.